This T cell receptor (beta chain) is drawn from a study of CD8+ T cells in alopecia areata. CDR1 and CDR2 from the germline V gene are SGHRS and YFSETQ. The CDR3 totals 11 residues. Trimming removed 5 bases at V and 0 bases at J, with 2 bases between. Isolated RNA was reverse transcribed into cDNA used as the sequencing template. Data came from immunoSEQ multiplex PCR; TCRdb stores just in-frame clones and leaves some out. There are some 170,000 clones in the sample; about 48% occur only once, and 11% lies in the top ten. Treatment noted: oral pan-JAK inhibitor, 5-10 mg twice daily. The specimen was CD8+ T cells sorted from blood, collected at week 24, from a patient treated with tofacitinib. This clonotype was obtained from a human donor with alopecia areata. The chain couples TRBV5-1 to TRBJ1-1; no definite D call. CDR3 amino acids: CASRLNTEAFF. CDR3 coding DNA: TGCGCCAGCAGACTGAACACTGAAGCTTTCTTT.